This T cell receptor (beta chain) was obtained from a study of cytotoxic CD8 clonotypes in ibrutinib-treated CLL. TCRdb's copy holds only in-frame clones and misses some; the assay was immunoSEQ multiplex PCR. The sample consists of about 300,000 clones, 70% to 80% of them appearing once. The length of the CDR3 is 16 residues. Trimming cost V 1 base and J 5 bases, with 17 bases left between them. The germline gives CDR1 LGHNA, CDR2 YSLEER. The chain uses TRBV4-3 and TRBJ2-5; either TRBD1 or TRBD2 may fit D (6 bases each). This sample comprised PBMCs, obtained at disease progression, from a patient treated with ibrutinib. The source is a human donor with chronic lymphocytic leukemia. DNA for the CDR3: TGCGCCAGCAGCCAAGCCGGAGGGGGGCGCGGGGAGACCCAGTACTTC. It yields the protein CASSQAGGGRGETQYF.